One and the same sample provided the 12 T cell receptor beta chains below, sequenced in a study of control samples from healthy donors and cancer patients. TCRdb keeps only in-frame clones here, not all; method: immunoSEQ multiplex PCR. The sample lists around 130,000 clones, about 93% occurring once. Sequencing was carried out using blood. The receptors here all came from a man between 18 and 29 years old in good health.

This clone showed up just once. The V call is TRBV4-1, the J call TRBJ2-5; 7 bases are a match to TRBD1. Germline V CDR1 and CDR2: MGHRA, YSYEKL. This CDR3 contains 16 residues. V shed 1 base, J shed 2 bases, and the junction held 7 bases outside the gene matches. This CDR3 reads CASSQVSGRGQETQYF. As DNA, the CDR3 is TGCGCCAGCAGCCAAGTTTCCGGCAGGGGGCAAGAGACCCAGTACTTC.

This clone was found once. The V and J genes are TRBV7-9 and TRBJ1-3; D may be TRBD1 (5 bases). Germline V gene data show CDR1 as SEHNR and CDR2 as FQNEAQ (reference sequence). V dropped 2 bases and J dropped 0 bases, with 11 bases sitting between them. The CDR3 has 16 residues. The CDR3 DNA sequence: TGTGCCAGCAGCTTATACAGGACGACCTCTGGAAACACCATATATTTT. Translated: CASSLYRTTSGNTIYF. Complete variable domain (other parts from reference TRBV7-9 and TRBJ1-3): DTGVSQNPRHKITKRGQNVTFRCDPISEHNRLYWYRQTLGQGPEFLTYFQNEAQLEKSRLLSDRFSAERPKGSFSTLEIQRTEQGDSAMYLCASSLYRTTSGNTIYFGEGSWLTVV.

The rearrangement links TRBV18 to TRBJ2-6; D tentatively reads TRBD1 or TRBD2 (6 bases each). Germline V gene lookup returns CDR1 KGHSH and CDR2 LQKENI. The CDR3 contains 18 residues. V was cut by 3 bases and J by 0 bases, with 15 bases left in between. CDR3 coding DNA: TGTGCCAGCTCACCGCTCGGGGGCGTTCCCTCTGGGGCCAACGTCCTGACTTTC. It is translated as CASSPLGGVPSGANVLTF.

The rearrangement joins TRBV7-6 to TRBJ2-3; 11 nucleotides match TRBD2. There are 16 residues in the CDR3. CDR1 SGHVS and CDR2 FNYEAQ come from the germline V gene. V shed 5 bases and J 4 bases; nucleotides not matched to a gene: 8. CDR3 nucleotides: TGTGCCAGCAGCACCCGACTAGCGGGAAGGGCAGATACGCAGTATTTT. Translated: CASSTRLAGRADTQYF.

The gene calls are TRBV4-1 and TRBJ2-7; D remains ambiguous. The germline V and J ends were trimmed by 0 bases and 0 bases, with 6 bases remaining between them. Germline V CDR1 and CDR2: MGHRA, YSYEKL. The CDR3 spans 14 residues. The CDR3 DNA follows: TGCGCCAGCAGCCAAGAGCCCATCTCCTACGAGCAGTACTTC. Translating gives CASSQEPISYEQYF.

The chain carries TRBV29-1 and TRBJ2-1; 9 bases are shared with TRBD2. The CDR3 totals 14 residues. Germline lookup yields CDR1 SQVTM and CDR2 ANQGSEA. The J segment lost 7 bases and the V segment lost 2 bases, leaving 6 bases of the junction unmatched. The CDR3 DNA sequence: TGCAGCGTTGAAATTAGCGGGAGACGAAATGAGCAGTTCTTC. Translating gives CSVEISGRRNEQFF.

Turning to this clone: One base away lies a much larger clone, so this may be a sequencing read error. V usage is TRBV12-3 or TRBV12-4 and J usage is TRBJ1-1; D is undetermined. This CDR3 has 12 amino acids. V was cut by 3 bases and J by 1 base, with 3 bases left in between. CDR3 nucleotide sequence: TGTGCCAGCAGTTTTGGGAACACTGAAGCTTTCTTT. Translating it yields CASSFGNTEAFF.

The chain links TRBV6-5 to TRBJ1-4, with D unresolved. Germline-derived CDR1 and CDR2 are MNHEY and SVGAGI. Trimming shortened V by 3 bases and J by 2 bases, and 10 bases separated the two germline ends. The CDR3 extends over 15 amino acids. This chain's CDR3 is CASSYGLGTNEKLFF. The CDR3 DNA follows: TGTGCCAGCAGTTATGGCCTAGGTACTAATGAAAAACTGTTTTTT.

A single count supports this clone. The V call is TRBV19, the J call TRBJ1-1; the D is unclear. The CDR3 length is 13 residues. CDR1 is LNHDA and CDR2 is SQIVND in the germline V gene (reference sequence). Trimming cost V 5 bases and J 4 bases, with 11 bases left between them. The CDR3 protein is CASSYRSSTEAFF. The CDR3, as DNA: TGTGCCAGTAGTTACAGATCAAGCACTGAAGCTTTCTTT.

This sequence joins TRBV18 and TRBJ1-1, with unresolved D. Trimming left V 0 bases short and J 1 base short, with 9 bases between. Germline V gene lookup returns CDR1 KGHSH and CDR2 LQKENI. The CDR3 spans 15 residues. CDR3 residues: CASSPPSWKNTEAFF. The CDR3 coding sequence is TGTGCCAGCTCACCACCGAGTTGGAAGAACACTGAAGCTTTCTTT. The whole variable domain, remainder taken from reference TRBV18 and TRBJ1-1, is NAGVMQNPRHLVRRRGQEARLRCSPMKGHSHVYWYRQLPEEGLKFMVYLQKENIIDESGMPKERFSAEFPKEGPSILRIQQVVRGDSAAYFCASSPPSWKNTEAFFGQGTRLTVV.

The chain joins TRBV5-1 to TRBJ2-2; possibly TRBD1 for D (6 bases). Germline values: CDR1 SGHRS, CDR2 YFSETQ. V was trimmed by 5 bases and J by 7 bases, leaving 9 bases between them. CDR3 size: 12 residues. CDR3 DNA: TGCGCCAGCAGGCAGGGGAACGGGGAGCTGTTTTTT. Its translation is CASRQGNGELFF.

CDR3 in DNA: TGTGCCAGCAGCGGGGGCCTACTATATAATTCACCCCTCCACTTT. As protein: CASSGGLLYNSPLHF. The V gene is TRBV7-2, the J gene TRBJ1-6, with D perhaps matching TRBD1 (6 bases). V was clipped by 5 bases and J by 4 bases, with 12 bases between them. The CDR3 spans 15 residues. Germline-derived CDR1 and CDR2 are SGHTA and FQGNSA.